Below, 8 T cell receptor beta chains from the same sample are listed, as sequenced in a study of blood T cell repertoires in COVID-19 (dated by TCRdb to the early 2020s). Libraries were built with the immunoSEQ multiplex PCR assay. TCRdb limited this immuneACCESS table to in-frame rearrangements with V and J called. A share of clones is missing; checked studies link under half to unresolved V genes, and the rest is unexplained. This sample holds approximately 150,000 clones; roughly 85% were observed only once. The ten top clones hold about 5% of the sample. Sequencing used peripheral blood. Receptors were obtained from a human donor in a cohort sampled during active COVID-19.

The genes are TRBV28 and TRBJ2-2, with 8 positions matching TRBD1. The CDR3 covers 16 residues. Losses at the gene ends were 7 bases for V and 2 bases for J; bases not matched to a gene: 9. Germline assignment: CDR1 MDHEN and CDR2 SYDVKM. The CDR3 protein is CASTDFPGGNTGELFF. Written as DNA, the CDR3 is TGTGCCAGCACTGACTTCCCAGGGGGCAACACCGGGGAGCTGTTTTTT.

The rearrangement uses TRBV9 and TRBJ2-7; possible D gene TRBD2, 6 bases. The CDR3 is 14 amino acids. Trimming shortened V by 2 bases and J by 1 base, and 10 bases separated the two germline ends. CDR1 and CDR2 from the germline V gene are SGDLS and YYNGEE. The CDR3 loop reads CASSVRGTSYEQYF. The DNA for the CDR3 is TGTGCCAGCAGCGTTCGGGGGACGTCCTACGAGCAGTACTTC.

Here the CDR3 DNA reads TGTGCCTGGAGTACGGGGATGACTGGGCAAGAGACCCAGTACTTC. Protein: CAWSTGMTGQETQYF. The V and J genes are TRBV30 and TRBJ2-5; tentative D call: TRBD2 (5 bases). This CDR3 has 15 residues. The germline V gene encodes CDR1 GTSNPN and CDR2 SVGIG (reference sequence). V was clipped by 2 bases and J by 2 bases, with 15 bases between them.

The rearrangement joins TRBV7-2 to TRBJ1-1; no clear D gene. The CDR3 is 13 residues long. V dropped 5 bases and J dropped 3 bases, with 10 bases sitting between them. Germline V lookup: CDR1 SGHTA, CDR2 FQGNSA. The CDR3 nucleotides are TGTGCCAGCAGCGAAACAAAGTACACTGAAGCTTTCTTT. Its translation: CASSETKYTEAFF.

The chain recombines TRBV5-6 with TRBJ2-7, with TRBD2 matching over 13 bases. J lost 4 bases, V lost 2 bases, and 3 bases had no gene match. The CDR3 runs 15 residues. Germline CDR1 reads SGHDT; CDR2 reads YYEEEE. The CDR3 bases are TGTGCCAGCAGCTTCCTACTAGCGGGGGGGTACGAGCAGTACTTC. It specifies CASSFLLAGGYEQYF.

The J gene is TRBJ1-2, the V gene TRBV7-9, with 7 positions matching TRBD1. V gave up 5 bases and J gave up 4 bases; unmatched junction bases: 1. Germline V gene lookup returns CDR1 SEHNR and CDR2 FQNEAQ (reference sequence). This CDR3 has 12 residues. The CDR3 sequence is CASSEGAYGYTF. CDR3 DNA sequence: TGTGCCAGCAGCGAGGGGGCCTATGGCTACACCTTC.

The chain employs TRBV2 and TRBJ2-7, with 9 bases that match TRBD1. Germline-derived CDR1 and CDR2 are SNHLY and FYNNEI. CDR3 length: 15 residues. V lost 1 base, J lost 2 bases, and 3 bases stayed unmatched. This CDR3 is CASSEGDRETYEQYF. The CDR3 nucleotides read TGTGCCAGCAGTGAAGGGGACAGGGAGACCTACGAGCAGTACTTC.

The chain's CDR3 is CASSQGLTGFTGELFF. CDR3 coding DNA: TGTGCCAGCAGCCAAGGCCTTACGGGGTTCACCGGGGAGCTGTTTTTT. V and J are TRBV3-1 (or the pseudogene TRBV3-2) and TRBJ2-2; D may be TRBD2 (5 bases). This CDR3 region has 16 residues. V lost 1 base, J lost 4 bases, and 13 bases lay in between. The germline V gene encodes CDR1 LGHDT and CDR2 YNNKEL (reference sequence).